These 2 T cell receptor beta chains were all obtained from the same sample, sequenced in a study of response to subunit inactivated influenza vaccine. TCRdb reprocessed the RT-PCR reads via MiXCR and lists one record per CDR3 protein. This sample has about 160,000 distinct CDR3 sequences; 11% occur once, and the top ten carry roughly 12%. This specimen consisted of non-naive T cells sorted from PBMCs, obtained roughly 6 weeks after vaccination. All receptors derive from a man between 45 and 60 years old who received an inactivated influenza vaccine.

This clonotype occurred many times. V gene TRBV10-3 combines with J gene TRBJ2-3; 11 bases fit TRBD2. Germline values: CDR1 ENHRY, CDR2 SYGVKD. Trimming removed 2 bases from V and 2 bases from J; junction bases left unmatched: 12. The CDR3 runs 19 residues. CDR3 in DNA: TGTGCCATCAGTGAGCCCGTAACGACTAGCGGGGACCCCACAGATACGCAGTATTTT. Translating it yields CAISEPVTTSGDPTDTQYF.

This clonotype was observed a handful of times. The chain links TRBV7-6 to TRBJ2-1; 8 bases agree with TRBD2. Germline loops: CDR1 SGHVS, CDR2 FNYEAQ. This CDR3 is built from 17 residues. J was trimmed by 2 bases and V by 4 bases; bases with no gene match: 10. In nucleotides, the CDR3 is TGTGCCAGCAGCTCGACCGTAACTAGCGGTGCCTACAATGAGCAGTTCTTC. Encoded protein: CASSSTVTSGAYNEQFF.